Following are 23 T cell receptor beta chains from one sample sequenced in a study of CD8+ T cells in alopecia areata. cDNA reverse transcribed from extracted RNA served as the sequencing template. Some clones are missing from TCRdb's copy, which holds only in-frame ones; the method was immunoSEQ multiplex PCR. Listed for the sample are around 100,000 clones, none seen a single time. The sequenced material came from lesional skin. Receptor source: a C3H/HeJ mouse with alopecia areata. The strain bears MHC haplotype H2-k.

Notes on this clone: The listed genes are named as in mouse. The CDR3 is cut off 4 residues early in the read; its end comes from the germline J gene. This chain links TRBV13-3 with TRBJ2-4, with a tentative D call TRBD1 (6 bases). Trimming removed 0 bases at V and 0 bases at J, with 11 bases between. CDR1 NNHDY and CDR2 SYVADS come from the germline V gene. The CDR3 loop spans 16 amino acids. Incomplete CDR3 DNA: TGTGCCAGCAGTGATGTGCCAGGGGTTAGTCAAAAC. Residues: CASSDVPGVSQN. The complete CDR3 protein is CASSDVPGVSQNTLYF.

This clone was seen ten or more times. Each gene name is a mouse one. The missing CDR3 end, 4 residues past where the read stops, is filled in from the germline J gene. The genes are TRBV13-3 and TRBJ1-2; D unresolved. This CDR3 spans 12 amino acids. Trimming removed 5 bases from V and 0 bases from J, with 5 bases in between. The germline gives CDR1 NNHDY, CDR2 SYVADS. CDR3 DNA, as far as it was read: TGTGCCAGCAGATATGCAAACTCC. It specifies CASRYANS. The whole CDR3 reads CASRYANSDYTF.

This clone was detected only a few times. Mouse gene names apply. The CDR3 goes on 4 residues after the read ends, and that part is filled in from the germline J gene. The V gene is TRBV19, the J gene TRBJ1-2, with D possibly TRBD1 on 6 matching bases. Germline V CDR1 and CDR2: FNHDT, SITEND (reference sequence). This CDR3 region has 15 residues. The V end was cut by 3 bases, the J end by 0 bases, with 12 bases between. CDR3 in amino acids: CASSNQGTTNSDYTF. The CDR3 bases that were read are TGTGCCAGCAGTAACCAGGGGACAACAAACTCC.

This clone was recorded many times. Gene names and germline match the mouse. The read halts 4 residues ahead of the CDR3 end, with the missing end drawn from the germline J gene. The rearrangement uses TRBV13-3 and TRBJ2-1; 10 bases are shared with TRBD2. V was clipped by 0 bases and J by 6 bases; unmatched bases: 3. Germline lookup yields CDR1 NNHDY and CDR2 SYVADS. The CDR3 is 15 residues long. The CDR3 sequence: CASSDGLGGFAEQFF. The CDR3 bases that were read are TGTGCCAGCAGTGATGGACTGGGGGGATTTGCT.

Points on this clone: The germline and genes are mouse ones. The CDR3 end falls 4 residues outside the read, so it is completed with the germline J gene. This CDR3 is also generated by other DNA sequences in the sample. J is TRBJ2-1 and V is TRBV16; TRBD1 matches 9 bases. Per germline, CDR1 SGHSA and CDR2 FRNQAP. Trimming at V came to 5 bases and at J to 4 bases, leaving 6 bases not matched to a gene. The CDR3 is 15 residues long. Here the CDR3 reads CASSLGTGNYAEQFF. The CDR3 DNA, read in part, is TGTGCAAGCAGCCTCGGGACAGGGAATTATGCT.

This clone was seen more than once but under ten times. Gene labels here are mouse ones. With the read ending 4 residues before the CDR3 end, the germline J gene is used to fill in that end. Other DNA sequences of this sample code for an identical CDR3. This chain uses TRBV5 with TRBJ2-5; a possible D gene is TRBD2 (5 bases). CDR1 is LGHNA, CDR2 YNLKQL, per germline (reference sequence). V lost 1 base and J lost 3, with 5 bases in between. The CDR3 sequence is 13 residues long. CDR3 region: CASSQGTQDTQYF. The CDR3 DNA, read in part, is TGTGCCAGCAGCCAAGGGACTCAAGAC.

This clone was counted a few times. At residue 12, TCRdb's protein is not the same as the translated DNA, so the protein here was read from the DNA. The gene symbols are mouse symbols. The CDR3 is cut off 3 residues early in the read; its end comes from the germline J gene. This rearrangement joins TRBV29 to TRBJ1-3; 8 positions agree with TRBD1. Germline V gene sequence: CDR1 MSHET, CDR2 SYDVDS. The CDR3 runs 15 residues. J lost 2 bases, V lost 1 base, and 1 base had no gene match. Incomplete CDR3 DNA: TGTGCTAGCAGTTTATGGGGACAGGCTGGAAATACG. Its protein product is CASSLWGQAGNT. The whole CDR3 protein reads CASSLWGQAGNTLYF.

This clone was counted many times. Germline and genes: mouse. Partial CDR3 DNA: TGTGCCAGCAGCCCTCTGGGTAGTCAAAAC. Its protein product is CASSPLGSQN. The entire CDR3 protein reads CASSPLGSQNTLYF. The chain links TRBV13-3 to TRBJ2-4; a weak D match, TRBD2 (5 bases). Read data end 4 residues before the CDR3 end; the end is taken from the germline J gene. Germline CDR1 NNHDY, CDR2 SYVADS. This CDR3 contains 14 residues. V was trimmed by 5 bases and J by 0 bases, leaving 10 bases between them.

This clone was detected a few times. Mouse germline and gene names are used. The CDR3 goes on 4 residues after the read ends, and that part is filled in from the germline J gene. The V gene is TRBV13-3, the J gene TRBJ2-3, with TRBD1 matching over 8 bases. Germline CDR1 and CDR2: NNHDY and SYVADS. This CDR3 comprises 16 residues. Germline trimming cut 1 base from V and 1 base from J; bases unmatched to any gene: 5. CDR3 residues: CASSDRQGYGAETLYF. The sequenced part of the CDR3 DNA is TGTGCCAGCAGTGATCGACAGGGGTACGGTGCAGAA.

On this clone: Genes here carry mouse names. The read ends 4 residues shy of where the CDR3 ends; the end is completed using the germline J gene. This chain links TRBV1 with TRBJ2-3; 7 bases line up with TRBD1. V shed 3 bases and J 0 bases; nucleotides not matched to a gene: 9. CDR1 is NSQYPW and CDR2 is LRSPGD in the germline V gene (reference sequence). The CDR3 contains 17 residues. The chain's CDR3 is CTCSATPGQTSAETLYF. The DNA read from the CDR3 is TGCACCTGCAGTGCCACACCGGGACAGACTAGTGCAGAA.

The table lists this clone with many counts. Mouse gene names and germline throughout. Coverage ceases 4 residues before the CDR3 finishes, and the germline J gene fills in the end. The chain couples TRBV13-3 to TRBJ2-1; 14 nucleotides line up with TRBD2. The ends lost 5 bases at V and 6 bases at J; junction bases unmatched: 7. This CDR3 has 16 amino acids. Per germline, CDR1 NNHDY and CDR2 SYVADS. Incomplete CDR3 DNA: TGTGCCAGCAGCCCGGGACTGGGGGGGCGCGCTGCT. Protein sequence: CASSPGLGGRAA. The entire CDR3 protein is CASSPGLGGRAAEQFF.

In this sample, this clone turned up a few times. The listed genes are named as in mouse. The sequence runs out 4 residues before the end of the CDR3; the remainder is reconstructed from the germline J gene. The chain combines TRBV13-3 with TRBJ2-2, with a weak D call TRBD2 (7 bases). This CDR3 spans 17 amino acids. V was cut by 3 bases and J by 0 bases, with 15 bases left in between. Germline values: CDR1 NNHDY, CDR2 SYVADS. CDR3 DNA, as far as it was read: TGTGCCAGCAGTGGCCCGAGGGGGGGACCAAACACCGGG. Translating it yields CASSGPRGGPNTG. The CDR3 as a whole reads CASSGPRGGPNTGQLYF.

This clone has a handful of counts. Gene names follow the mouse nomenclature. The DNA ends 4 residues before the CDR3 does, and the rest of the CDR3 is filled in from the germline J gene. The chain employs TRBV17 and TRBJ2-3; TRBD2 matches at 7 bases. The CDR3 consists of 14 residues. Unmatched junction bases numbered 1, after V lost 0 bases and J lost 4 bases. Germline lookup yields CDR1 MNHDT and CDR2 YYDKIL. CDR3 DNA (partial): TGTGCTAGCAGTAGAGATGGGGGGTCAGAA. Protein product: CASSRDGGSE. The whole CDR3 region reads CASSRDGGSETLYF.

A few counts support this clone. The germline and genes are mouse ones. The CDR3 bases that were read are TGCACCTGCAGTGCAGGTGGGTTTAGCTCCTAT. Protein sequence: CTCSAGGFSSY. The CDR3 as a whole reads CTCSAGGFSSYEQYF. The chain couples TRBV1 to TRBJ2-7; no definite D call. The read ends 4 residues before the CDR3 terminus; that terminus is restored from the germline J gene. Germline values: CDR1 NSQYPW, CDR2 LRSPGD (reference sequence). V was clipped by 1 base and J by 0 bases, with 10 bases between them. CDR3 length: 15 residues.

This clone was picked up a small number of times. Each gene name is a mouse one. The read comes to an end 4 residues before the CDR3 does, leaving the germline J gene to fill in the end. V gene TRBV13-3 combines with J gene TRBJ1-1, with TRBD1 as a possible D gene (6 bases). Germline loops: CDR1 NNHDY, CDR2 SYVADS. This CDR3 spans 12 amino acids. This CDR3 is CASRRGQTEVFF. The part of the CDR3 DNA that was read is TGTGCCAGCAGGAGGGGACAAACA.

This clone appeared a few times. Gene names are the mouse ones. Read coverage stops 4 residues before the CDR3 terminus; the germline J gene supplies the remainder. The J gene is TRBJ1-1, the V gene TRBV13-2; 8 nucleotides agree with TRBD1. CDR3 length: 15 residues. Trimming at V came to 2 bases and at J to 4 bases, leaving 7 bases not matched to a gene. The V gene's germline CDR1 is NNHNN and CDR2 SYGAGS (reference sequence). The chain's CDR3 is CASGETGEVATEVFF. The CDR3 DNA, read in part, is TGTGCCAGCGGTGAGACAGGGGAGGTTGCCACA.

For this clone: Mouse names are used for the genes. The sequence runs out 4 residues before the end of the CDR3; the remainder is reconstructed from the germline J gene. This sequence joins TRBV16 and TRBJ2-1; 8 nucleotides line up with TRBD2. There are 16 residues in the CDR3. Germline V gives CDR1 SGHSA, CDR2 FRNQAP. With 0 bases clipped from V and 1 base from J, the junction kept 2 bases outside the gene matches. The CDR3 reads CASSLDLGGNYAEQFF. The CDR3 DNA, read in part, is TGTGCAAGCAGCTTAGATTTGGGGGGGAACTATGCT.

This clone was seen only a few times. Germline and genes: mouse. The missing CDR3 end, 4 residues past where the read stops, is filled in from the germline J gene. The chain carries TRBV13-3 and TRBJ2-7, with 9 bases that match TRBD1. Per germline, CDR1 NNHDY and CDR2 SYVADS. The CDR3 consists of 14 residues. The CDR3 reads CASSPDRGAYEQYF. The DNA read from the CDR3 is TGTGCCAGCAGTCCTGACAGGGGGGCGTAT.

Only a few counts were recorded for this clone. Gene names and germline refer to mouse. With the read ending 4 residues before the CDR3 end, the germline J gene is used to fill in that end. V usage is TRBV1 and J usage is TRBJ2-1; TRBD1 matches at 7 bases. The trim removed 0 bases at V and 4 bases at J, leaving 6 bases unmatched. CDR1 is NSQYPW and CDR2 is LRSPGD in the germline V gene (reference sequence). This CDR3 spans 16 amino acids. CDR3 DNA (partial): TGCACCTGCAGTGCAGATAAGGCAGGGGGTTATGCT. It specifies CTCSADKAGGYA. In full, the CDR3 reads CTCSADKAGGYAEQFF.

This clone has a handful of counts. Mouse germline and gene names are used. The read is 4 residues too short to cover the CDR3 end, so that end is filled in from the germline J gene. The chain combines TRBV13-1 with TRBJ1-4; TRBD1 matches 7 bases. This CDR3 spans 15 amino acids. Germline values: CDR1 NSHNY, CDR2 SYGAGN. Unmatched junction bases numbered 4, after V lost 5 bases and J lost 0 bases. The covered CDR3 bases are TGTGCCAGCAGCGGGGACAGAATTTCCAACGAA. Its translation: CASSGDRISNE. The whole CDR3 protein reads CASSGDRISNERLFF.

About this clone: Mouse gene names and germline throughout. The read ends 4 residues before the CDR3 terminus; that terminus is restored from the germline J gene. The chain uses TRBV14 and TRBJ2-7; a weak D match, TRBD1 (6 bases). Germline-derived CDR1 and CDR2 are SGHDT and FRDEAV. The CDR3 has 13 amino acids. CDR3 loop: CASSPGQSYEQYF. The sequenced part of the CDR3 DNA is TGTGCCAGCAGTCCGGGACAATCTTAT.

This clone was detected only a few times. Any gene name here is a mouse gene name. The sequence runs out 4 residues before the end of the CDR3; the remainder is reconstructed from the germline J gene. V gene TRBV19 combines with J gene TRBJ2-2; unclear D gene. This CDR3 has 16 amino acids. The V end lost 2 bases, the J end lost 0 bases, and 11 bases lay between the germline ends. Germline V gives CDR1 FNHDT, CDR2 SITEND (reference sequence). The part of the CDR3 DNA that was read is TGTGCCAGCAGTATTCTTGACACAGCAAACACCGGG. It is translated as CASSILDTANTG. The whole CDR3 region reads CASSILDTANTGQLYF.

This clone has a handful of counts. Gene names and germline refer to mouse. The read stops 4 residues short of the end of the CDR3; the missing end is completed from the germline J gene. The chain carries TRBV13-1 and TRBJ2-3; 8 bases are shared with TRBD2. CDR3 length: 17 residues. The germline V gene encodes CDR1 NSHNY and CDR2 SYGAGN. The V segment lost 0 bases and the J segment 0 bases; nucleotides outside the gene matches: 6. The sequenced part of the CDR3 DNA is TGTGCCAGCAGTGATGCCCCCGACTGGGGAAGTGCAGAA. This encodes CASSDAPDWGSAE. In full, the CDR3 is CASSDAPDWGSAETLYF.